The 25 T cell receptor beta chains listed next were all sequenced from one sample in a study of blood T cell repertoires in COVID-19. Sequencing was performed with immunoSEQ multiplex PCR; in TCRdb, only in-frame clones are kept and a portion is missing. Found here are roughly 480,000 clones, 75% to 90% of them singletons; the top ten hold about 1%. What was sequenced was peripheral blood. The receptors shown here come from a man younger than 30 with COVID-19, enrolled during active disease.

The chain recombines TRBV21-1 with TRBJ1-5. TRBV21-1 is a pseudogene. This CDR3 region has 15 residues. CDR3 residues: CASRGGDGGNQPQHF. For the CDR3, the DNA is TGTGCCAGCAGGGGAGGGGACGGCGGCAATCAGCCCCAGCATTTT.

The chain employs TRBV25-1 and TRBJ1-2; maybe TRBD1 (6 bases). CDR1 and CDR2 from the germline V gene are MGHDK and SYGVNS. The CDR3 loop spans 13 amino acids. V lost 0 bases and J lost 13, with 15 bases in between. The CDR3 bases are TGTGCCAGCAGTGAATATAGCGGGGGCCGTTCCACCTTC. Its translation is CASSEYSGGRSTF.

This chain uses TRBV3-1 (or the pseudogene TRBV3-2) with TRBJ1-5, with D perhaps TRBD1 (6 bases). V was clipped by 4 bases and J by 5 bases, with 12 bases between them. Per the germline V gene, CDR1 is LGHDT and CDR2 is YNNKEL (reference sequence). The CDR3 runs to 14 residues. The CDR3 nucleotides read TGTGCCAGCAGCCCGACAGGACTTTATCAGCCCCAGCATTTT. Translated: CASSPTGLYQPQHF.

This rearrangement joins TRBV23-1 to TRBJ2-1; possible D gene TRBD2, 6 bases. TRBV23-1 is filed as an ORF, its function uncertain. With 7 bases removed from V and 9 bases from J, the gap between germline ends came to 13 bases. CDR3 length: 12 amino acids. The CDR3 protein is CASTQTRSEQFF. The CDR3 DNA reads TGCGCCAGCACTCAGACTAGAAGTGAGCAGTTCTTC.

CDR3 DNA: TGCGCCAGCAGCCTGGATGGGGGGAACATTCAGTACTTC. Translating it yields CASSLDGGNIQYF. The J gene is TRBJ2-4, the V gene TRBV5-1; D perhaps matches TRBD2 (6 bases). V was cut by 4 bases and J by 7 bases, with 12 bases left in between. This CDR3 is 13 amino acids long. Germline V lookup: CDR1 SGHRS, CDR2 YFSETQ. The entire variable domain, with the rest obtained from reference TRBV5-1 and TRBJ2-4, is as follows: KAGVTQTPRYLIKTRGQQVTLSCSPISGHRSVSWYQQTPGQGLQFLFEYFSETQRNKGNFPGRFSGRQFSNSRSEMNVSTLELGDSALYLCASSLDGGNIQYFGAGTRLSVL.

Here the CDR3 DNA reads TGTGCCACCAGTGATTTTCGGCAGGGTGGTGAGCAGTTCTTC. This translates into CATSDFRQGGEQFF. The chain recombines TRBV24-1 with TRBJ2-1, with D tentatively TRBD1 (5 bases). This CDR3 spans 14 amino acids. The V gene's germline CDR1 is KGHDR and CDR2 SFDVKD. V was clipped by 1 base and J by 9 bases, with 12 bases between them.

This chain uses TRBV3-1 (or the pseudogene TRBV3-2) with TRBJ2-7; no clear D gene. The V end was cut by 6 bases, the J end by 4 bases, with 7 bases between. CDR3 size: 11 residues. CDR1 and CDR2 from the germline V gene are LGHDT and YNNKEL (reference sequence). The CDR3 DNA is TGTGCCAGCAGTTCCTCGTACGAGCAGTACTTC. Translation gives CASSSSYEQYF.

V is TRBV24-1 and J is TRBJ2-1, with 13 positions matching TRBD2. This CDR3 region has 16 residues. With 1 base clipped from V and 7 bases from J, the junction kept 3 bases outside the gene matches. Looked up from germline, CDR1 is KGHDR and CDR2 is SFDVKD. Here the CDR3 DNA reads TGTGCCACCAGTGATTTAGGGACTAGCGGGATGAATGAGCAGTTCTTC. Translation gives CATSDLGTSGMNEQFF.

The gene calls are TRBV6-5 and TRBJ2-7; D perhaps matches TRBD1 (6 bases). The germline V gene encodes CDR1 MNHEY and CDR2 SVGAGI. V shed 5 bases and J shed 2 bases, with 13 bases lying between them. This CDR3 region has 14 residues. CDR3 coding DNA: TGTGCCAGCAGTCGCCGGACAGCTGCCTACGAGCAGTACTTC. Encoded protein: CASSRRTAAYEQYF.

The chain combines TRBV28 with TRBJ2-2, with D unclear. The CDR3 loop spans 15 amino acids. V dropped 5 bases and J dropped 8 bases, with 18 bases sitting between them. CDR1 and CDR2 (germline): MDHEN, SYDVKM. CDR3 coding DNA: TGTGCCAGCAGTCCCCCCTACGGCGCAGGAGGGGAGCTGTTTTTT. As protein: CASSPPYGAGGELFF.

This chain links TRBV18 with TRBJ1-1, with D unresolved. Trimming stripped 3 bases from V and 6 bases from J, with 17 bases between. The CDR3 runs 15 residues. Germline CDR1 and CDR2: KGHSH and LQKENI. Here the CDR3 reads CASSPFDQGSAEAFF. DNA of the CDR3: TGTGCCAGCTCACCCTTTGACCAAGGAAGCGCTGAAGCTTTCTTT.

CDR3 region: CASKGVFVHNEQFF. CDR3 sequence (DNA): TGTGCCAGCAAAGGGGTCTTTGTCCACAATGAGCAGTTCTTC. The rearrangement links TRBV2 to TRBJ2-1, with D possibly TRBD1 on 5 matching bases. V lost 7 bases and J lost 5, with 15 bases in between. CDR3 size: 14 residues. Germline CDR1 and CDR2: SNHLY and FYNNEI.

This chain links TRBV7-9 with TRBJ2-2, with 14 nucleotides matching TRBD2. The junction had 7 bases not matched to a gene; V was cut back by 7 bases and J by 3 bases. Germline-derived CDR1 and CDR2 are SEHNR and FQNEAQ (reference sequence). The CDR3 consists of 17 residues. The CDR3 protein is CASNGLAGGPDTGELFF. The CDR3 bases are TGTGCCAGCAATGGACTAGCGGGGGGCCCGGACACCGGGGAGCTGTTTTTT. Drawing the rest from reference TRBV7-9 and TRBJ2-2, the complete variable domain is DTGVSQNPRHKITKRGQNVTFRCDPISEHNRLYWYRQTLGQGPEFLTYFQNEAQLEKSRLLSDRFSAERPKGSFSTLEIQRTEQGDSAMYLCASNGLAGGPDTGELFFGEGSRLTVL.

V gene TRBV19 combines with J gene TRBJ1-4; D gene unclear. Germline V CDR1 and CDR2: LNHDA, SQIVND (reference sequence). V was cut by 6 bases and J by 0 bases, with 8 bases left in between. The CDR3 loop spans 14 amino acids. The CDR3 DNA sequence: TGTGCCAGTAGCAGGATTGCAACTAATGAAAAACTGTTTTTT. Its protein product is CASSRIATNEKLFF.

This clone was recorded once. This rearrangement joins TRBV12-3 or TRBV12-4 to TRBJ2-7, with TRBD1 matching 7 bases. V gave up 3 bases and J gave up 6 bases; unmatched junction bases: 2. The CDR3 consists of 12 residues. This chain's CDR3 is CASSFGQAEQYF. The DNA for the CDR3 is TGTGCCAGCAGTTTTGGACAGGCCGAGCAGTACTTC.

V gene TRBV7-8 combines with J gene TRBJ2-5; 13 nucleotides agree with TRBD2. Trimming removed 4 bases from V and 5 bases from J; junction bases left unmatched: 7. The length of the CDR3 is 16 residues. Germline CDR1 reads SGHVS; CDR2 reads FQNEAQ. The CDR3 loop is CASSSLAGGRRETQYF. In DNA, the CDR3 is TGTGCCAGCAGCTCACTAGCGGGGGGGAGGAGGGAGACCCAGTACTTC. The full variable domain, its missing parts supplied by reference TRBV7-8 and TRBJ2-5, is GAGVSQSPRYKVAKRGQDVALRCDPISGHVSLFWYQQALGQGPEFLTYFQNEAQLDKSGLPSDRFFAERPEGSVSTLKIQRTQQEDSAVYLCASSSLAGGRRETQYFGPGTRLLVL.

The chain joins TRBV6-6 to TRBJ2-1, with 9 nucleotides matching TRBD1. The CDR3 loop spans 15 amino acids. Unmatched junction bases numbered 11, after V lost 5 bases and J lost 9 bases. Germline-derived CDR1 and CDR2 are MNHNY and SVGAGI (reference sequence). In nucleotides, the CDR3 is TGTGCCAGCAGTATAACAGGGGGCCACGACGGTGAGCAGTTCTTC. It yields the protein CASSITGGHDGEQFF.

The rearrangement uses TRBV7-7 and TRBJ1-1, with TRBD1 matching 7 bases. CDR1 is SSHAT and CDR2 is FNYEAQ in the germline V gene (reference sequence). The CDR3 is 13 residues long. With V trimmed by 5 bases and J by 1 base, 1 base remained unmatched. The CDR3 reads CASSRDRNTEAFF. DNA for the CDR3: TGTGCCAGCAGCCGGGACAGGAACACTGAAGCTTTCTTT.

The chain couples TRBV5-8 to TRBJ2-4; no clear D. V dropped 0 bases and J dropped 1 base, with 5 bases sitting between them. The V gene's germline CDR1 is SGHTS and CDR2 YDEGEE. This CDR3 is 14 amino acids long. The CDR3 region has the DNA TGTGCCAGCAGCTTGGGACTGGCCAAAAACATTCAGTACTTC. Its translation is CASSLGLAKNIQYF.

Note on this clone: The sample carries other DNA sequences with the same CDR3. The J gene is TRBJ1-6, the V gene TRBV7-9; weak D call: TRBD1 (5 bases). The germline V gene has CDR1 SEHNR and CDR2 FQNEAQ (reference sequence). Trimming left V 3 bases short and J 6 bases short, with 6 bases between. The CDR3 has 13 residues. The DNA of the CDR3 is TGTGCCAGCAGCTTGCAGGGTAATTCACCCCTCCACTTT. Translated: CASSLQGNSPLHF. Using reference TRBV7-9 and TRBJ1-6 for the parts outside the CDR3, the full variable domain is DTGVSQNPRHKITKRGQNVTFRCDPISEHNRLYWYRQTLGQGPEFLTYFQNEAQLEKSRLLSDRFSAERPKGSFSTLEIQRTEQGDSAMYLCASSLQGNSPLHFGNGTRLTVT.

A single count supports this clone. The chain recombines TRBV2 with TRBJ1-1; D is possibly TRBD1 (6 bases). Trimming shortened V by 6 bases and J by 0 bases, and 17 bases separated the two germline ends. Germline CDR1 SNHLY, CDR2 FYNNEI. There are 16 residues in the CDR3. CDR3 in amino acids: CASRQTGLGMNTEAFF. The CDR3 DNA reads TGTGCCAGCAGACAGACAGGATTAGGAATGAACACTGAAGCTTTCTTT.

The chain is built from TRBV6-5 and TRBJ2-1; D might be TRBD1 (6 bases). Trimming cost V 2 bases and J 4 bases, with 12 bases left between them. Looked up from germline, CDR1 is MNHEY and CDR2 is SVGAGI. The CDR3 is made up of 15 amino acids. The CDR3 spells CASSYQLTGYNEQFF. As DNA, the CDR3 is TGTGCCAGCAGTTACCAATTAACAGGGTACAATGAGCAGTTCTTC.

The chain has TRBV27 and TRBJ2-7, with 7 bases aligning to TRBD1. Germline-derived CDR1 and CDR2 are MNHEY and SMNVEV (reference sequence). CDR3 size: 13 residues. The junction had 5 bases not matched to a gene; V was cut back by 2 bases and J by 7 bases. CDR3 DNA: TGTGCCAGCAGTTTAGGACAGGCGGGTGAGCAGTACTTC. Its protein is CASSLGQAGEQYF.

J is TRBJ2-7 and V is TRBV27; TRBD1 matches 10 bases. The germline V gene encodes CDR1 MNHEY and CDR2 SMNVEV (reference sequence). The CDR3 is made up of 15 amino acids. Trimming removed 6 bases from V and 2 bases from J; junction bases left unmatched: 7. The CDR3, as DNA: TGTGCCAGCAGCTCCGGGACAGGGGCTACCTACGAGCAGTACTTC. This gives the protein CASSSGTGATYEQYF.

This chain joins TRBV5-4 and TRBJ2-5; 7 positions match TRBD1. This CDR3 region has 13 residues. CDR1 is SGHNT and CDR2 is YYREEE in the germline V gene (reference sequence). J gave up 9 bases and V 3 bases, and 8 bases lay outside the gene matches. The CDR3 region has the DNA TGTGCCAGCAGCTCGGTATCTACAGGGGCCCAGTACTTC. It translates to CASSSVSTGAQYF.